The 3 T cell receptor beta chains presented below share a single source sample, sequenced in a study of blood T cell repertoires in COVID-19. Here immunoSEQ multiplex PCR was the method, and the copy in TCRdb shows in-frame clones only, minus some. The sample lists roughly 160,000 clones, over 80% occurring once. Source material: peripheral blood. The receptors shown here come from a woman aged 60-70 years with acute or convalescent COVID-19.

This rearrangement joins TRBV5-5 to TRBJ2-2; 9 bases match TRBD1. V was clipped by 3 bases and J by 2 bases; unmatched bases: 5. The CDR3 is 16 amino acids. The germline gives CDR1 SGHKS, CDR2 YYEKEE (reference sequence). The CDR3 bases are TGTGCCAGCAGCTCCCGGGACAGGGTTAACACCGGGGAGCTGTTTTTT. Protein: CASSSRDRVNTGELFF. Full variable domain (remainder filled in from reference TRBV5-5 and TRBJ2-2): DAGVTQSPTHLIKTRGQQVTLRCSPISGHKSVSWYQQVLGQGPQFIFQYYEKEERGRGNFPDRFSARQFPNYSSELNVNALLLGDSALYLCASSSRDRVNTGELFFGEGSRLTVL.

This clone came up a few times. CDR3 protein: CASSEQGAGGEKLFF. As DNA, the CDR3 is TGTGCCAGCAGTGAACAGGGGGCCGGTGGTGAAAAACTGTTTTTT. This chain joins TRBV2 and TRBJ1-4; the match to TRBD1 covers 8 bases. V shed 2 bases, J shed 7 bases, and the junction held 6 bases outside the gene matches. The CDR3 totals 15 residues. Germline V lookup: CDR1 SNHLY, CDR2 FYNNEI.

This clone appeared a single time. The rearrangement joins TRBV28 to TRBJ2-6; 7 nucleotides match TRBD2. V lost 2 bases and J lost 2; bases outside the gene matches: 0. Germline V gene data show CDR1 as MDHEN and CDR2 as SYDVKM. This CDR3 contains 15 residues. The CDR3 bases are TGTGCCAGCAGTTTAGGGAGGGCTGGGGCCAACGTCCTGACTTTC. Protein product: CASSLGRAGANVLTF.